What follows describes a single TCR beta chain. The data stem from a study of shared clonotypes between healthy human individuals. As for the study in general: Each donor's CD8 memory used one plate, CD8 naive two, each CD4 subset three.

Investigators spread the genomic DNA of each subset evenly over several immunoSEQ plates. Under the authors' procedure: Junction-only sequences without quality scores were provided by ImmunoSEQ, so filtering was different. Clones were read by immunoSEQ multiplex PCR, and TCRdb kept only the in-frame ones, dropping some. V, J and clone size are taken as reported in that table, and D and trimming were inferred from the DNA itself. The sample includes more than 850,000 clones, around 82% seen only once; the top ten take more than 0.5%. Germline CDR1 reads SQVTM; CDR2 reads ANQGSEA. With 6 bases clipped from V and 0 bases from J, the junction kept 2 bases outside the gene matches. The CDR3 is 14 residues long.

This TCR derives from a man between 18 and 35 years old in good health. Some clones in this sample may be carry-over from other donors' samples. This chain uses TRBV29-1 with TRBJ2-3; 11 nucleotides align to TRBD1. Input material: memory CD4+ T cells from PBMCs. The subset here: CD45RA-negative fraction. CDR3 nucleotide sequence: TGCAGCGTCGGACAGGGGGCTAGCACAGATACGCAGTATTTT. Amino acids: CSVGQGASTDTQYF.